This TCR beta chain was profiled in a study of blood T cell repertoires in COVID-19. About the study: T cells, B-cell-depleted T cells, or PBMCs supplied cDNA or gDNA.

This CDR3 is built from 15 residues. V was trimmed by 3 bases and J by 1 base, leaving 13 bases between them. CDR1 and CDR2 from the germline V gene are SGDLS and YYNGEE. The assay was immunoSEQ multiplex PCR, and TCRdb's table has in-frame clones only and misses some. The table lists 65,000 or so clones, around nine tenths of them singletons. J is TRBJ1-1 and V is TRBV9; perhaps TRBD1 as D (6 bases). The origin of this receptor is a man aged 60 to 75 with acute or convalescent COVID-19. The sequencing sample was made of peripheral blood. CDR3 sequence reads: CASSAAQGRNTEAFF. The CDR3 coding sequence is TGTGCCAGCAGCGCCGCCCAGGGGAGGAACACTGAAGCTTTCTTT.